A selection of T cell receptor beta chains follows, all from one sample in a study of Ad26.COV2.S vaccination and SARS-CoV-2 variants. The protocol was immunoSEQ multiplex PCR, while the TCRdb copy is restricted to in-frame clones and leaves out a portion. The sample holds 200,000 to 250,000 clones, approximately 90% seen once. Specimen: peripheral blood, collected in a trial of Ad26.COV2.S vaccine versus placebo. These receptors came from a person between 18 and 59 years old who received the Ad26.COV2.S COVID-19 vaccine or a placebo. Each CDR3 is given with its conserved first and last residue. Each record gives: J gene, clone size, D gene, V gene, CDR3 protein, CDR3 DNA. A D gene is named only where the DNA matches it firmly. Rows may omit the clone size; those that give it use once, few, many or a size class.

TRBJ1-6,-,-,TRBV30,CAWTGRGNSPLHF,TGTGCCTGGACAGGTCGCGGTAATTCACCCCTCCACTTT
TRBJ2-7,-,-,TRBV2,CASSDPPIGYEQYF,TGTGCCAGCAGTGATCCCCCCATAGGCTACGAGCAGTACTTC
TRBJ2-1,-,-,TRBV7-8,CASSPPTGYNEQFF,TGTGCCAGCAGCCCTCCGACAGGTTACAATGAGCAGTTCTTC
TRBJ2-1,-,-,TRBV11-3,CASSLGGESYNEQFF,TGTGCCAGCAGCTTAGGTGGGGAATCCTACAATGAGCAGTTCTTC
TRBJ2-6,-,-,TRBV7-9,CASTEPRGGPPSSGANVLTF,TGTGCCAGCACCGAACCAAGGGGGGGACCTCCCAGTTCTGGGGCCAACGTCCTGACTTTC
TRBJ2-7,-,TRBD1,TRBV28,CALTGTGGDVQYF,TGTGCCCTTACCGGGACAGGGGGTGATGTGCAGTACTTC
TRBJ2-2,-,TRBD1,TRBV9,CASSSGPGTGLGGELFF,TGTGCCAGCAGCTCAGGTCCCGGGACAGGGCTCGGCGGGGAGCTGTTTTTT
TRBJ1-2,-,-,TRBV18,CASSPGQLYGYTF,TGTGCCAGCTCACCAGGACAGCTCTATGGCTACACCTTC
TRBJ2-7,-,TRBD2,TRBV27,CASSLGLAESHYEQYF,TGTGCCAGCAGTCTCGGACTAGCGGAGTCCCACTACGAGCAGTACTTC
TRBJ2-2,-,-,TRBV24-1,CATRAGQGELFF,TGTGCCACCCGGGCGGGACAGGGGGAGCTGTTTTTT
TRBJ1-6,-,-,TRBV27,CASSFEGSSPLHF,TGTGCCAGCAGTTTCGAGGGATCCTCACCCCTCCACTTT
TRBJ2-2,-,-,TRBV7-3,CASSFGQGGELFF,TGTGCCAGCAGCTTCGGGCAGGGCGGGGAGCTGTTTTTT
TRBJ1-2,-,-,TRBV30,CAWSVQLYGYTF,TGTGCCTGGAGTGTACAACTGTATGGCTACACCTTC
TRBJ2-7,once,TRBD1,TRBV19,CASSPRQGSYEQYF,TGTGCCAGTAGTCCCCGACAGGGGAGCTACGAGCAGTACTTC
TRBJ2-7,-,TRBD2,TRBV19,CASRGLAGGEQYF,TGTGCCAGTAGGGGACTAGCGGGAGGCGAGCAGTACTTC
TRBJ1-4,once,-,TRBV6-2/TRBV6-3,CASSLGSTNEKLFF,TGTGCCAGCAGTCTCGGATCAACTAATGAAAAACTGTTTTTT
TRBJ1-2,-,TRBD1,TRBV6-5,CASSYSFQGGYGYTF,TGTGCCAGCAGTTACTCCTTCCAGGGGGGCTATGGCTACACCTTC
TRBJ2-1,-,-,TRBV5-1,CASSLIQSTYNEQFF,TGCGCCAGCAGCTTGATCCAGTCTACCTACAATGAGCAGTTCTTC
TRBJ1-5,-,-,TRBV5-1,CASSLGQYQPQHF,TGCGCCAGCAGCTTGGGGCAGTATCAGCCCCAGCATTTT
TRBJ2-7,-,-,TRBV2,CASSRTWSSYEQYF,TGTGCCAGCAGTCGGACTTGGAGCTCCTACGAGCAGTACTTC
TRBJ1-2,-,-,TRBV6-2/TRBV6-3,CASTPTGPRSYGYTF,TGTGCCAGCACCCCGACAGGCCCCCGTTCCTATGGCTACACCTTC
TRBJ2-3,-,-,TRBV12-5,CASGLGQTSTDTQYF,TGTGCTAGTGGTTTGGGCCAGACCAGCACAGATACGCAGTATTTT
TRBJ2-1,-,-,TRBV9,CASSVEAPTYNEQFF,TGTGCCAGCAGCGTAGAGGCTCCCACCTACAATGAGCAGTTCTTC
TRBJ1-4,-,TRBD1,TRBV28,CASSLDRVVEKLFF,TGTGCCAGCAGTTTGGACAGGGTTGTTGAAAAACTGTTTTTT
TRBJ1-5,-,-,TRBV30,CAWSVGISNQPQHF,TGTGCCTGGAGTGTCGGGATTAGCAATCAGCCCCAGCATTTT
TRBJ1-1,-,TRBD1,TRBV7-9,CASSPKTGENTEAFF,TGTGCCAGCAGTCCGAAGACAGGGGAGAACACTGAAGCTTTCTTT
TRBJ2-7,-,TRBD1,TRBV5-7,CASSHETGYYEQYF,TGTGCCAGCAGCCACGAGACAGGGTACTACGAGCAGTACTTC
TRBJ1-6,-,TRBD1,TRBV13,CASSLARGPNNSPLHF,TGTGCCAGCAGCTTAGCCAGGGGGCCAAATAATTCACCCCTCCACTTT
TRBJ1-1,-,TRBD1,TRBV6-6,CASSYHDRAEAFF,TGTGCCAGCAGTTACCACGACAGGGCTGAAGCTTTCTTT
TRBJ1-2,-,-,TRBV14,CASSPLADYGYTF,TGTGCCAGCAGCCCCCTCGCCGACTATGGCTACACCTTC
TRBJ2-7,-,-,TRBV5-4,CASSLFRNEQYF,TGTGCCAGCAGCTTGTTTCGAAACGAGCAGTACTTC
TRBJ2-3,-,TRBD1,TRBV7-3,CASSLTNDRGQDTQYF,TGTGCCAGCAGCTTAACAAACGACAGGGGGCAAGATACGCAGTATTTT
TRBJ2-7,-,-,TRBV7-2,CASSVGAAEYF,TGTGCCAGCTCCGTGGGGGCGGCGGAGTACTTC
TRBJ2-7,-,TRBD1,TRBV9,CASSVGQGLSYEQYF,TGTGCCAGCAGCGTAGGACAGGGGCTCTCCTACGAGCAGTACTTC
TRBJ2-6,-,TRBD2,TRBV7-6,CASSLAGLASGANVLTF,TGTGCCAGCAGCTTAGCGGGACTAGCGAGTGGGGCCAACGTCCTGACTTTC
TRBJ2-2,few,TRBD2,TRBV19,CASSATSVANTGELFF,TGTGCCAGTAGTGCGACTAGCGTAGCGAACACCGGGGAGCTGTTTTTT
TRBJ1-4,-,-,TRBV28,CASSPNRDGAEKLFF,TGTGCCAGCAGTCCTAACAGGGACGGGGCAGAAAAACTGTTTTTT
TRBJ2-1,-,TRBD1,TRBV7-2,CASSPSWGQGYNEQFF,TGTGCCAGCAGCCCCTCTTGGGGACAGGGGTACAATGAGCAGTTCTTC
TRBJ2-7,-,TRBD1,TRBV6-5,CASRDFTGEYEQYF,TGTGCCAGCAGGGATTTTACAGGGGAATACGAGCAGTACTTC
TRBJ2-3,-,-,TRBV5-6,CASSPGRRGGKDTQYF,TGTGCCAGCAGCCCGGGCCGACGTGGCGGGAAAGATACGCAGTATTTT
TRBJ2-3,-,-,TRBV7-9,CASSFRDRTDTQYF,TGTGCCAGCAGCTTCAGGGACCGCACAGATACGCAGTATTTT
TRBJ2-1,-,TRBD1,TRBV7-2,CASSAGTGETNEQFF,TGTGCCAGCAGCGCCGGGACAGGGGAGACCAATGAGCAGTTCTTC
TRBJ2-3,-,-,TRBV30,CAWSNSRVSPTDTQYF,TGTGCCTGGAGTAACAGCCGTGTTAGTCCCACAGATACGCAGTATTTT
TRBJ1-6,few,-,TRBV4-2,CASSQGRVGNSPLHF,TGTGCCAGCAGCCAAGGAAGGGTAGGAAATTCACCCCTCCACTTT
TRBJ1-1,-,-,TRBV7-2,CASSLALDREVFF,TGTGCCAGCAGCTTAGCGCTTGATAGGGAGGTTTTCTTT
TRBJ2-1,-,-,TRBV5-1,CASSLGGGAGAHNEQFF,TGCGCCAGCAGCTTGGGGGGCGGCGCGGGGGCTCACAATGAGCAGTTCTTC
TRBJ2-1,few,-,TRBV7-3,CASSPRSRTETSWEGQNEQFF,TGTGCCAGCAGCCCTCGATCCAGGACAGAAACATCGTGGGAGGGCCAAAATGAGCAGTTCTTC
TRBJ2-2,-,-,TRBV7-2,CASSLVVHHTGELFF,TGTGCCAGCAGCTTAGTCGTGCACCACACCGGGGAGCTGTTTTTT
TRBJ2-7,-,-,TRBV21-1,CASRTKLSVQGYEQYF,TGTGCCAGCCGAACTAAACTATCTGTACAAGGCTACGAGCAGTACTTC
TRBJ2-1,-,-,TRBV6-5,CASSRGHGDEQFF,TGTGCCAGCAGTCGAGGACATGGAGATGAGCAGTTCTTC
TRBJ1-3,-,-,TRBV7-2,CASRPTGSSGNTIYF,TGTGCCAGCAGGCCTACAGGGTCCTCTGGAAACACCATATATTTT
TRBJ2-1,-,-,TRBV19,CASSIGDVINEQFF,TGTGCCAGTAGTATAGGGGACGTGATCAATGAGCAGTTCTTC
TRBJ2-1,many,-,TRBV29-1,CSGGKTGYNEQFF,TGCAGCGGCGGGAAAACCGGTTACAATGAGCAGTTCTTC